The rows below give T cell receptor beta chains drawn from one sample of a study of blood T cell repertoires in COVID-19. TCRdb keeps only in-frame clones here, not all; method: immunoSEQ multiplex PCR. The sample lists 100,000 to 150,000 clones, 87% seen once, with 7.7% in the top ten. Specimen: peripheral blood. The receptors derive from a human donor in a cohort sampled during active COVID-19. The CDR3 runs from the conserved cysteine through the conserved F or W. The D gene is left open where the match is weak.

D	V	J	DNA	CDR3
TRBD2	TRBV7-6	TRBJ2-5	TGTGCCAGCAGCTTCAGTCTAGCGGGAGGAGAGACCCAGTACTTC	CASSFSLAGGETQYF
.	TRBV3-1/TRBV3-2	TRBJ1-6	TGTGCCAGCAGCCTCCCTCGGGGGAGCTCCTATAATTCACCCCTCCACTTT	CASSLPRGSSYNSPLHF
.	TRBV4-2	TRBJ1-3	TGTGCCAGCAGCCAAGATTTAGCTGGAAACACCATATATTTT	CASSQDLAGNTIYF
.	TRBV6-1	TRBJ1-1	TGTGCCAGCAGTGAGGTGGCGAACACTGAAGCTTTCTTT	CASSEVANTEAFF
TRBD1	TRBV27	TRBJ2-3	TGTGCCAGCGCTGGCCCGGGACAGGGTTATTCAGATACGCAGTATTTT	CASAGPGQGYSDTQYF
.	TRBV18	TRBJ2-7	TGTGCCAGCTCCACCGAGCACCACGAGCAGTACTTC	CASSTEHHEQYF
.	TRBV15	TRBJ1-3	TGTGCCACCAGCAGAGATGGGAGAGGGCCTGGAAACACCATATATTTT	CATSRDGRGPGNTIYF
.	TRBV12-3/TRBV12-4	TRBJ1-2	TGTGCCAGCAGCAAAACAGCAAACTATGGCTACACCTTC	CASSKTANYGYTF
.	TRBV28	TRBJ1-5	TGTGCCAGCAGTTTTCTTTATCGTAGCAATCAGCCCCAGCATTTT	CASSFLYRSNQPQHF
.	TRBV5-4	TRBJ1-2	TGTGCCAGCAGCTCGAAGATCGGGACAACCTATGGCTACACCTTC	CASSSKIGTTYGYTF
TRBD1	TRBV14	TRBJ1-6	TGTGCCAGCAGCCAGCAGGGGGGATCACCCCTCCACTTT	CASSQQGGSPLHF
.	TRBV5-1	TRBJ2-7	TGCGCCAGCAGCCCGGGACACCTCAACTCCTACGAGCAGTACTTC	CASSPGHLNSYEQYF
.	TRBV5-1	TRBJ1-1	TGCGCCAGCAGCCCCCGGCCGGGTTCCGGGGGGACTGAAGCTTTCTTT	CASSPRPGSGGTEAFF
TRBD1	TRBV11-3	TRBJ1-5	TGTGCCAGCAGCCACGGGACAGCCGGGGTGGGGCCCCAGCATTTT	CASSHGTAGVGPQHF
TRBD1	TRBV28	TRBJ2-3	TGTGCCAGCAGTTTACTACAGACAGGGGCAGATACGCAGTATTTT	CASSLLQTGADTQYF
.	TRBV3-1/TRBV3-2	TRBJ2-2	TGTGCCAGCAGCCAAAGCCGGAACACCGGGGAGCTGTTTTTT	CASSQSRNTGELFF
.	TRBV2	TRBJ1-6	TGTGCCAGCAGTGTGGAGAAGGTTAGGTCACCCCTCCACTTT	CASSVEKVRSPLHF